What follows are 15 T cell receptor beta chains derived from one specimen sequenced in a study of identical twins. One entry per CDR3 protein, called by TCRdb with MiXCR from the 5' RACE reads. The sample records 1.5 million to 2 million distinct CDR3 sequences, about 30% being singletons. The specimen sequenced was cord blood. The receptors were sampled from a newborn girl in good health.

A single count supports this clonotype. The DNA for the CDR3 is TGTGCCAGTAGTATAGGGGTCACGCGGGGGCCCAATCAGCCCCAGCATTTT. Its translation is CASSIGVTRGPNQPQHF. This chain uses TRBV19 with TRBJ1-5; a possible D gene is TRBD1 (6 bases). Per germline, CDR1 LNHDA and CDR2 SQIVND (reference sequence). Between the trimmed V and J ends, which lost 1 base and 3 bases, there was a span of 16 bases. The CDR3 covers 17 residues.

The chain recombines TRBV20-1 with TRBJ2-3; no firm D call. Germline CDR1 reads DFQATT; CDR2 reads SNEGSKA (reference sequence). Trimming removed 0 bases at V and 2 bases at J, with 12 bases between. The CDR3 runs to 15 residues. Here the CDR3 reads CSARDPRTFTDTQYF. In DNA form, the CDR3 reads TGCAGTGCTAGAGATCCCAGAACCTTCACAGATACGCAGTATTTT.

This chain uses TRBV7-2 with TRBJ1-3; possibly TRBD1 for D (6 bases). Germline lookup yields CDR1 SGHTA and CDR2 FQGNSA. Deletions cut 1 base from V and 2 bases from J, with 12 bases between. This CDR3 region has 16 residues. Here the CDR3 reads CASSLGPGQAGNTIYF. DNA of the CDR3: TGTGCCAGCAGCTTAGGCCCGGGACAAGCTGGAAACACCATATATTTT.

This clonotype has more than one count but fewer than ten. CDR3: CASSQWDRAEQYF. The CDR3 DNA sequence: TGTGCCAGCAGCCAATGGGACAGGGCCGAGCAGTACTTC. The genes are TRBV14 and TRBJ2-7; TRBD1 matches 9 bases. CDR1 SGHDN and CDR2 FVKESK come from the germline V gene. CDR3 length: 13 residues. V was clipped by 2 bases and J by 6 bases; unmatched bases: 2.

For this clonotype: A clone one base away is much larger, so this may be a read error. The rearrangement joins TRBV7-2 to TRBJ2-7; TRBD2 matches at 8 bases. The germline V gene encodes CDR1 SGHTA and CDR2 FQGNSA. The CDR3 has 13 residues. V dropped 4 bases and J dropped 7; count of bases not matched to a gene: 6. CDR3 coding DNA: TGTGCCAGCAGCTCGGGACTAGTCGTTGAGCAGTACTTC. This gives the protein CASSSGLVVEQYF.

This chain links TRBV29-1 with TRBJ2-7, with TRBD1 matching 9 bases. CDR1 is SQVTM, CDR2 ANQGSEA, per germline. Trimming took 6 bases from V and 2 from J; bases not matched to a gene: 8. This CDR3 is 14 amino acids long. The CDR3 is CSVQDRGGAYEQYF. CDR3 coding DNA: TGCAGCGTCCAAGACAGGGGGGGGGCCTACGAGCAGTACTTC.

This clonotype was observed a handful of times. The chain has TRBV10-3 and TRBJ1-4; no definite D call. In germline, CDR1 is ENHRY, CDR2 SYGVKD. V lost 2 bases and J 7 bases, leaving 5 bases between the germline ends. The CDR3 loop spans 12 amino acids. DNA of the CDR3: TGTGCCATCAGTGAGAAAGGTGAAAAACTGTTTTTT. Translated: CAISEKGEKLFF.

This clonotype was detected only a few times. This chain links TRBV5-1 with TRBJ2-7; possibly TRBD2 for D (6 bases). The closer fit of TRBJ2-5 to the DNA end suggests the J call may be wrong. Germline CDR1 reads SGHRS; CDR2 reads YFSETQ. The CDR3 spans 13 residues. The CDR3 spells CASSLVGLPTQYF. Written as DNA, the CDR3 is TGCGCCAGCAGCTTGGTGGGACTTCCGACCCAGTACTTC.

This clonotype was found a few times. This CDR3 is CASSYPTGPDTQYF. The CDR3 coding sequence is TGTGCCAGCAGCTACCCCACAGGGCCAGATACGCAGTATTTT. The chain combines TRBV7-9 with TRBJ2-3; D possibly corresponds to TRBD1 (6 bases). Germline CDR1 and CDR2: SEHNR and FQNEAQ (reference sequence). The V end lost 4 bases, the J end lost 4 bases, and 12 bases lay between the germline ends. The CDR3 has 14 amino acids.

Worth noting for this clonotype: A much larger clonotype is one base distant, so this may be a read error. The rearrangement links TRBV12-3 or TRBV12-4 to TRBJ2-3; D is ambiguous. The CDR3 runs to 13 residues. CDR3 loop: CASSSISTDTRYF. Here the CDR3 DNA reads TGTGCCAGCAGTTCTATTAGCACAGATACGCGGTATTTT.

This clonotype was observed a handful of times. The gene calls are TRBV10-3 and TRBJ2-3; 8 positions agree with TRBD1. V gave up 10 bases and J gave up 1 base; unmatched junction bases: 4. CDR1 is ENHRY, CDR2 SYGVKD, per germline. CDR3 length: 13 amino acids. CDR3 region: CATLTGGTDTQYF. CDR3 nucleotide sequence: TGTGCCACCCTGACAGGGGGCACAGATACGCAGTATTTT.

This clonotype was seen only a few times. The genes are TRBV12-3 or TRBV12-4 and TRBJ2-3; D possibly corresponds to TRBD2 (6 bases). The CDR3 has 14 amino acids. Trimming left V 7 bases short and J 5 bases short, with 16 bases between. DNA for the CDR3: TGTGCCAGCACCAGACTAGTAATTGAAGATACGCAGTATTTT. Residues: CASTRLVIEDTQYF.

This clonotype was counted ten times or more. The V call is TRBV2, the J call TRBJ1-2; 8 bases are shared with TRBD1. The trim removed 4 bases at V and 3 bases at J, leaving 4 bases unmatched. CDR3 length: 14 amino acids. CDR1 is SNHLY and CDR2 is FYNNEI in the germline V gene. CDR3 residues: CASSGGQGYYGYTF. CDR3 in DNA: TGTGCCAGCAGTGGAGGACAGGGATACTATGGCTACACCTTC.

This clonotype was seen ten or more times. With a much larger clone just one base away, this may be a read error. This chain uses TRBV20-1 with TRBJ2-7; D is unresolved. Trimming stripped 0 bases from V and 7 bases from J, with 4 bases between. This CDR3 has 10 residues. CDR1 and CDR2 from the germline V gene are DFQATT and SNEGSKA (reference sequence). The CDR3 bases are TGCAGTGCTAGAGACAATGAGCAGTACTTC. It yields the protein CSARDNEQYF.

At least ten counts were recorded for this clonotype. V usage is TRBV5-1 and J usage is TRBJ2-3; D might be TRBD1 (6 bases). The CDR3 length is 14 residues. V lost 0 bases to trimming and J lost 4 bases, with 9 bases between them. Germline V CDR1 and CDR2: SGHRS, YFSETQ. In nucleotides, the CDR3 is TGCGCCAGCAGCTTGGAAGGGGGTCCAGATACGCAGTATTTT. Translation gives CASSLEGGPDTQYF.